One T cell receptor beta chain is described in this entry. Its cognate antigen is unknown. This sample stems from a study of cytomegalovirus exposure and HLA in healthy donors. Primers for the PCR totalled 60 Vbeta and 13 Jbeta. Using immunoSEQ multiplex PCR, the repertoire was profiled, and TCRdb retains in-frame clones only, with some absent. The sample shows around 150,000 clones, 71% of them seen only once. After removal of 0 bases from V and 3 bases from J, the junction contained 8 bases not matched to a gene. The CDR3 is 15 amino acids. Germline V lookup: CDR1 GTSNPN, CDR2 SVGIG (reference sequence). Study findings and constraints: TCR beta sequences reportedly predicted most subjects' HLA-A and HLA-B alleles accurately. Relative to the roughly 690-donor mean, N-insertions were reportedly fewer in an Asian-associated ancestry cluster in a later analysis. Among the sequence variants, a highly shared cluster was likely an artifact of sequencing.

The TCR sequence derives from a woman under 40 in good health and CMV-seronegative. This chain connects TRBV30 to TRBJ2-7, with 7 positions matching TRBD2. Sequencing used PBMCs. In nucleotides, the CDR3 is TGTGCCTGGAGTGTACGGTTAGGGAGGGACTACGAGCAGTACTTC. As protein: CAWSVRLGRDYEQYF.